The clone carrying this T cell receptor (beta chain) was counted ten times or more. The antigen is unknown. TCRdb independently ran MiXCR on the multiplex PCR reads; one entry per CDR3 protein. In the table there are roughly 110,000 distinct CDR3 sequences, more than 25% of which are singletons. This specimen belongs to a study of breast tumors, draining lymph nodes, adjacent tissues. Study findings and constraints: Tumors had less TCR diversity than lymph nodes, more than nontumor tissue.

Samples came from axillary lymph nodes draining the breast cancer. The clonotype was recovered from a female donor with breast cancer. Some clones in this sample may be carry-over from other donors' samples. Sequencing was performed on axillary lymph node tissue.

Here the CDR3 reads CASSLSSGADEQFF. Written as DNA, the CDR3 is TGTGCCAGCAGCTTATCTTCCGGCGCCGATGAGCAGTTCTTC. V usage is TRBV7-3 and J usage is TRBJ2-1; D gene uncertain. V lost 2 bases and J 8 bases, leaving 13 bases between the germline ends. Germline CDR1 and CDR2: SGHTA and FQGTGA. The CDR3 loop spans 14 amino acids. The full variable domain, its missing parts supplied by reference TRBV7-3 and TRBJ2-1, is GAGVSQTPSNKVTEKGKYVELRCDPISGHTALYWYRQSLGQGPEFLIYFQGTGAADDSGLPNDRFFAVRPEGSVSTLKIQRTERGDSAVYLCASSLSSGADEQFFGPGTRLTVL.